Included here is one T cell receptor beta chain sequence, with context. Source study methods: The assay estimated nucleated cells by amplifying reference gene primers. Measured with immunoSEQ multiplex PCR; TCRdb has only the in-frame clones, and not every one. V and J calls and clone size are copied from that table; D and trimming were computed from the DNA. Of tens of thousands of clones detected, approximately 79% appear once; the ten largest clones hold roughly 10%. Germline CDR1 reads LNHDA; CDR2 reads SQIVND (reference sequence). CDR3 length: 12 residues. V was trimmed by 2 bases and J by 9 bases, leaving 8 bases between them. The sample comes from a study of blood T cell repertoires in COVID-19. Across the whole study: Samples came from the United States, Italy and Spain, spanning acute and convalescent COVID-19. PBMCs, B-cell-depleted T cells, or T cells were the source of the cDNA or gDNA that made up the material.

The chain links TRBV19 to TRBJ2-1; D perhaps matches TRBD2 (6 bases). This TCR came from a man between 70 and 80 years old with acute or convalescent COVID-19. The specimen was peripheral blood. CDR3 region: CASSITGVEQFF. The CDR3, as DNA: TGTGCCAGTAGTATAACGGGGGTTGAGCAGTTCTTC.